This T cell receptor (beta chain) was recovered during a study of blood T cell repertoires in COVID-19. Profiled with immunoSEQ multiplex PCR; TCRdb holds only in-frame clones, not every one. Of tens of thousands of clones listed, 81% are singletons. This clone was found once. The CDR3 has 14 residues. The germline V and J ends were trimmed by 6 bases and 3 bases, with 14 bases remaining between them. CDR1 is SNHLY, CDR2 FYNNEI, per germline. The source material was peripheral blood. The source is a man older than 75 with acute or convalescent COVID-19. The chain links TRBV2 to TRBJ1-1; D not resolved. Here the CDR3 DNA reads TGTGCCAGCAGGCCGACATATTTGGACACTGAAGCTTTCTTT. As protein: CASRPTYLDTEAFF. The entire variable domain, with the rest obtained from reference TRBV2 and TRBJ1-1, is as follows: EPEVTQTPSHQVTQMGQEVILRCVPISNHLYFYWYRQILGQKVEFLVSFYNNEISEKSEIFDDQFSVERPDGSNFTLKIRSTKLEDSAMYFCASRPTYLDTEAFFGQGTRLTVV.